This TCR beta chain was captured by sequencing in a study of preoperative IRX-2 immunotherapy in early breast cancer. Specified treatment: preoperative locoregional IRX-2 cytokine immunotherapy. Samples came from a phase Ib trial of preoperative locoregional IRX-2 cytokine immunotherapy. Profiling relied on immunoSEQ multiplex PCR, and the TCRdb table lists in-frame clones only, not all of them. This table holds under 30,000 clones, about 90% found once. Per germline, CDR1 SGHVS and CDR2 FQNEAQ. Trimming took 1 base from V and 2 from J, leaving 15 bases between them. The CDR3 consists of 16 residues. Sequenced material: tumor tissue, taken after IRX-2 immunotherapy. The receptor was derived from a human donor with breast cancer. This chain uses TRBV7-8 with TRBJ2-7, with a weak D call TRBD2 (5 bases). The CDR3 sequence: CASSLGAGIVTYEQYF. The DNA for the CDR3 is TGTGCCAGCAGCTTAGGTGCCGGGATAGTCACCTACGAGCAGTACTTC.